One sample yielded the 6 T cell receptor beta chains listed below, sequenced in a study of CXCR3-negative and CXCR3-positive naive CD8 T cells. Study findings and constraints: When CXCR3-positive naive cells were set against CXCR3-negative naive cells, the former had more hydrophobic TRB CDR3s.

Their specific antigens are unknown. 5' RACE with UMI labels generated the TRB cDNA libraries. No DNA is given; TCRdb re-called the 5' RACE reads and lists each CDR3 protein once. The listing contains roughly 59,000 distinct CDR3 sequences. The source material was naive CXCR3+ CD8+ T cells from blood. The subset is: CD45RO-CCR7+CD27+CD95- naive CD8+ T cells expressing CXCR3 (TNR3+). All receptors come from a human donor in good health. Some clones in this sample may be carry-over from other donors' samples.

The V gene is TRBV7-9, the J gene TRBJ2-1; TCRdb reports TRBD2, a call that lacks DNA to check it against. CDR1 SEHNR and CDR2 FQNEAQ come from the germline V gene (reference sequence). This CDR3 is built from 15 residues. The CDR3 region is CASSSDSVSYNEQFF. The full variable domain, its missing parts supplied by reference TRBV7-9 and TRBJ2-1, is DTGVSQNPRHKITKRGQNVTFRCDPISEHNRLYWYRQTLGQGPEFLTYFQNEAQLEKSRLLSDRFSAERPKGSFSTLEIQRTEQGDSAMYLCASSSDSVSYNEQFFGPGTRLTVL.

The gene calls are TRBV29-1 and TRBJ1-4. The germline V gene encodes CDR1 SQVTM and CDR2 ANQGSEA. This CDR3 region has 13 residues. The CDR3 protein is CSVESAPNEKLFF.

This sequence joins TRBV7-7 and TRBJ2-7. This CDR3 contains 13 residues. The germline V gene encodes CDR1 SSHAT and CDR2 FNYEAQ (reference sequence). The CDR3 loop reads CASQDIHSYEQYF.

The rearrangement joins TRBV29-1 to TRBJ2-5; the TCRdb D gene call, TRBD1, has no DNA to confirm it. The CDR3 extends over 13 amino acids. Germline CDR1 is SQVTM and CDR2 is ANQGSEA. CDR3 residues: CSVDRGPEETQYF. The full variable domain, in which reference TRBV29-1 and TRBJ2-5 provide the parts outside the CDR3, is SAVISQKPSRDICQRGTSLTIQCQVDSQVTMMFWYRQQPGQSLTLIATANQGSEATYESGFVIDKFPISRPNLTFSTLTVSNMSPEDSSIYLCSVDRGPEETQYFGPGTRLLVL.

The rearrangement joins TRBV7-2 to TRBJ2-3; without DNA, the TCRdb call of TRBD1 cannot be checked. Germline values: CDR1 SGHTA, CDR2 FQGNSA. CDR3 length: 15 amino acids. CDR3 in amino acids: CASSWGSGYADTQYF. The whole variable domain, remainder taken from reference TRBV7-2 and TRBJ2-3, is GAGVSQSPSNKVTEKGKDVELRCDPISGHTALYWYRQSLGQGLEFLIYFQGNSAPDKSGLPSDRFSAERTGGSVSTLTIQRTQQEDSAVYLCASSWGSGYADTQYFGPGTRLTVL.

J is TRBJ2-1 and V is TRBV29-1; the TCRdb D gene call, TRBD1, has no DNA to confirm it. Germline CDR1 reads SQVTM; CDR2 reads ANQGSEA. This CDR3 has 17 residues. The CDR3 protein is CSVEDGAGGYSYNEQFF.